What follows is one T cell receptor (beta chain) and its context. This specimen comes from a study of control samples from healthy donors and cancer patients. The table came from immunoSEQ multiplex PCR; TCRdb's copy has only in-frame clones and leaves some out. The sample consists of roughly 220,000 clones, around 94% of them appearing once. There are 16 residues in the CDR3. V lost 1 base to trimming and J lost 10 bases, with 21 bases between them. The germline V gene encodes CDR1 SGHNT and CDR2 YYREEE (reference sequence). Source material: blood. The receptor was derived from a man aged 45 to 65 in good health. The rearrangement uses TRBV5-4 and TRBJ2-1, with D perhaps being TRBD1 or TRBD2 (7 bases each). CDR3 DNA sequence: TGTGCCAGCAGCTTGAAAGTCCCAGGGGGGGTCGGAGAGCAGTTCTTC. It yields the protein CASSLKVPGGVGEQFF.